The 2 T cell receptor beta chains given below trace back to one sample, sequenced in a study of T-cell reconstitution after alpha-beta-depleted transplantation in children. It was with unique molecular identifiers that the TCRbeta library was prepared. One entry per CDR3 protein results from TCRdb running MiXCR on the PCR reads. The sample lists 180,000 or so distinct CDR3 sequences; 6.3% were seen once. Sequenced material: PBMCs, taken before TCRalphabeta/CD19-depleted stem cell transplant. The receptors come from a girl under three years old with combined immunodeficiency, due to receive a stem cell transplant.

This clonotype appeared many times. The J gene is TRBJ1-1, the V gene TRBV5-5; D perhaps matches TRBD1 (6 bases). V was cut by 2 bases and J by 8 bases, with 13 bases left in between. This CDR3 is 13 amino acids long. CDR1 and CDR2 (germline): SGHKS, YYEKEE (reference sequence). In nucleotides, the CDR3 is TGTGCCAGCAGCTTAACAGGGAGTCTGGAAGCTTTCTTT. This encodes CASSLTGSLEAFF.

This clonotype has at least ten counts. This sequence joins TRBV12-3 or TRBV12-4 and TRBJ2-1; D not resolved. V was shortened by 2 bases and J by 4 bases, with 9 bases between the two germline ends. This CDR3 is 14 amino acids long. The CDR3 loop is CASSLYSRYNEQFF. In nucleotides, the CDR3 is TGTGCCAGCAGTTTATATAGCCGGTACAATGAGCAGTTCTTC.